This T cell receptor (beta chain) was recorded in a study of radiotherapy plus CTLA-4 blockade in lung cancer. Whole-study context: Of the patients, roughly 20% showed objective responses and more than 30% attained disease control.

In the case of this clone: Its antigen is as yet unknown.

CTLA-4 blockade with ipilimumab, together with focal radiation, was given to patients with chemo-refractory metastatic non-small-cell lung cancer. Profiling relied on immunoSEQ multiplex PCR, and the TCRdb table lists in-frame clones only, not all of them. The table records around 130,000 clones, over 80% of them present only once. Study results and limitations: Response was reportedly best predicted by early blood T cell clone dynamics, with interferon-beta. There was expansion of tumor-derived TCR clones in blood after radiotherapy plus ipilimumab.

The sample in question was peripheral blood, obtained from a patient treated with radiotherapy plus ipilimumab. The TCR originated in a human donor with non-small cell lung cancer that progressed on radiotherapy plus ipilimumab.

DNA of the CDR3: TGCAGCGCCGGGGGGCCGGGTGAGACCCAGTACTTC. The encoded protein is CSAGGPGETQYF. The chain has TRBV29-1 and TRBJ2-5, with D perhaps matching TRBD2 (7 bases). V lost 7 bases and J 5 bases, leaving 14 bases between the germline ends. The CDR3 runs 12 residues. Germline CDR1 is SQVTM and CDR2 is ANQGSEA.